This T cell receptor beta chain was obtained from a study of OX40 agonist ivuxolimab in advanced cancers. Study background: With a range of roughly 20 to 80, age averaged approximately 55 years, and about 83% were male. Whole-study results and caveats: Clones of CD4+ and CD8+ blood T cells grew by week 6 at doses of 0.1 to 3.0 mg/kg. The study found that CD8+ T cells averaged more expanded clones than CD4+.

The V end was cut by 5 bases, the J end by 0 bases, with 10 bases between. The V gene's germline CDR1 is ENHRY and CDR2 SYGVKD. The CDR3 is made up of 14 amino acids. The data were produced by immunoSEQ multiplex PCR, yet TCRdb's version contains in-frame clones alone and is incomplete. The sample records just under 75,000 clones, roughly 90% being singletons. With respect to this clone: Antigen: not known.

The genes are TRBV10-3 and TRBJ1-2; possibly TRBD1 for D (6 bases). The clonotype originates from an adult with an advanced solid tumor such as melanoma, head and neck, liver or kidney cancer. The sample here was CD4+ or CD8+ T cells sorted from blood, taken in a trial of the OX40 agonist ivuxolimab. The CDR3 reads CAISRDRSNYGYTF. In DNA form, the CDR3 reads TGTGCCATCAGTAGAGACAGGTCTAACTATGGCTACACCTTC.